The sequence of this T cell receptor (beta chain) was determined in a study of lymphopenia after photon versus proton radiotherapy. Study-wide results and limits: Relative stability marked proton patients; photon patients lost diversity and naive cells.

The CDR3 is 14 residues long. The germline V gene has CDR1 SGHRS and CDR2 YFSETQ. J lost 9 bases, V lost 3 bases, and 3 bases had no gene match. TCRdb keeps only in-frame clones here, not all; method: immunoSEQ multiplex PCR. This sample carries 65,000 to 75,000 clones, approximately 87% of them seen once, and the ten largest clones take 10% to 13%. With regard to this clone: The antigen is not known.

The sequence was obtained from a man at least 80 years old with esophageal cancer. The source was peripheral blood, collected from a patient treated with proton-based radiotherapy. The V and J genes are TRBV5-1 and TRBJ2-1, with 13 bases that match TRBD2. The CDR3: CASSWTSGSSEQFF. CDR3 sequence (DNA): TGCGCCAGCAGCTGGACTAGCGGGAGTAGTGAGCAGTTCTTC.